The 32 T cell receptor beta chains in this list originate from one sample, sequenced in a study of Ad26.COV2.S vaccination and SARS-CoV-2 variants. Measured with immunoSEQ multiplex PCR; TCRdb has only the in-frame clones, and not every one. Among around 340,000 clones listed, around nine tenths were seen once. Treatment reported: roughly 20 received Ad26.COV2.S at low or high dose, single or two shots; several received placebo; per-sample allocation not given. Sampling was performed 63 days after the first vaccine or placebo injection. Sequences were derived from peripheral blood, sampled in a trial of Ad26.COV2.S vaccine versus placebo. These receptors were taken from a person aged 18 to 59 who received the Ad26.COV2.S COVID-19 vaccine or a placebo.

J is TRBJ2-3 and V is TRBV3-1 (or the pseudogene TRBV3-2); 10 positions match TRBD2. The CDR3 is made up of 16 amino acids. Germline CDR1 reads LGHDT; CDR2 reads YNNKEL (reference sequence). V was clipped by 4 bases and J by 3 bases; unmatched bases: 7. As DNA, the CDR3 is TGTGCCAGCAGCCCTCAGCGGGGGGGCGAGACAGATACGCAGTATTTT. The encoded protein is CASSPQRGGETDTQYF.

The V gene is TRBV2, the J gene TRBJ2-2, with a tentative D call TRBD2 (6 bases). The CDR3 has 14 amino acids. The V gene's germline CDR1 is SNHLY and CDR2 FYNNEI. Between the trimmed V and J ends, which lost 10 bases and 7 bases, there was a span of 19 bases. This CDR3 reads CATSKLASGGELFF. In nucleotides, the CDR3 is TGTGCCACGTCCAAGCTAGCGTCTGGCGGGGAGCTGTTTTTT.

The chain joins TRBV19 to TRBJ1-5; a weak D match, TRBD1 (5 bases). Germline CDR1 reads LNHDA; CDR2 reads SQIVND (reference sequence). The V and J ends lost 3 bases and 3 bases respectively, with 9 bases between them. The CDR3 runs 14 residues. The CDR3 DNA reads TGTGCCAGTAGTATTGGGGGATTCAATCAGCCCCAGCATTTT. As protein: CASSIGGFNQPQHF.

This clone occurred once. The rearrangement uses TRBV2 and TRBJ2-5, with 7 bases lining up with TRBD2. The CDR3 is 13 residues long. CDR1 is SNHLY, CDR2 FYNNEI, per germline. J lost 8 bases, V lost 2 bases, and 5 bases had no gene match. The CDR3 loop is CASSEQTSDTQYF. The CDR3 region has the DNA TGTGCCAGCAGTGAACAAACTAGCGACACCCAGTACTTC.

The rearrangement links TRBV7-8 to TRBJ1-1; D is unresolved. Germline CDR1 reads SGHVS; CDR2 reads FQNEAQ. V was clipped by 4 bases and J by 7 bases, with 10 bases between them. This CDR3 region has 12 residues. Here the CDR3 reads CASSSPNGEAFF. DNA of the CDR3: TGTGCCAGCAGCTCGCCCAACGGTGAAGCTTTCTTT.

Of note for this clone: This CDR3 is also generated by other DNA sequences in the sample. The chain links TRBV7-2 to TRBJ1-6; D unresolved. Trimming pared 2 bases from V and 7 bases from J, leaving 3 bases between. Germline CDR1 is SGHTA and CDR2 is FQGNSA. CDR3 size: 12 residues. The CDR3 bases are TGTGCCAGCAGCTTAAACAATTCACCCCTCCACTTT. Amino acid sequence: CASSLNNSPLHF.

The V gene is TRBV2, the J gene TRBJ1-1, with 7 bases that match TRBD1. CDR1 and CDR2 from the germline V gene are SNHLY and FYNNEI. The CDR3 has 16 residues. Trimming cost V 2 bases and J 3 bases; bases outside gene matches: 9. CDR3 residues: CASSEIRTGWDTEAFF. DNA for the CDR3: TGTGCCAGCAGTGAAATTAGGACAGGCTGGGACACTGAAGCTTTCTTT. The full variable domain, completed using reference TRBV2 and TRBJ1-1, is EPEVTQTPSHQVTQMGQEVILRCVPISNHLYFYWYRQILGQKVEFLVSFYNNEISEKSEIFDDQFSVERPDGSNFTLKIRSTKLEDSAMYFCASSEIRTGWDTEAFFGQGTRLTVV.

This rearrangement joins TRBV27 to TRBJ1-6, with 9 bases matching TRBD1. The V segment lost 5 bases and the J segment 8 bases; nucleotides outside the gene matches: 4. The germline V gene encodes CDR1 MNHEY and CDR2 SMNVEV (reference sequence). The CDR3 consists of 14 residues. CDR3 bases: TGTGCCAGCAGTCCGGGACAGGGCCATTCACCCCTCCACTTT. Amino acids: CASSPGQGHSPLHF.

The DNA of the CDR3 is TGTGCCAGCAGCCTCCTCTCAGGGGGTCTCCCCTATGGCTACACCTTC. It yields the protein CASSLLSGGLPYGYTF. V is TRBV3-1 (or the pseudogene TRBV3-2) and J is TRBJ1-2; 7 bases line up with TRBD1. This CDR3 has 16 amino acids. CDR1 LGHDT and CDR2 YNNKEL come from the germline V gene (reference sequence). V lost 4 bases and J lost 4; bases outside the gene matches: 12.

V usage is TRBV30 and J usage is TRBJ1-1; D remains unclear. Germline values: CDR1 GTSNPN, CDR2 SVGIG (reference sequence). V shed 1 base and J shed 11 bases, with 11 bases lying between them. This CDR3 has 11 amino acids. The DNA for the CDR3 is TGTGCCTGGAGTGATTTAGGTAGGGCTTTCTTT. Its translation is CAWSDLGRAFF.

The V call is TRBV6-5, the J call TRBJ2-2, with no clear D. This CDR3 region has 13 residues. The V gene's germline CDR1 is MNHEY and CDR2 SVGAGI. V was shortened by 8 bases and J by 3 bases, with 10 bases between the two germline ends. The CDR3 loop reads CASSSSYTGELFF. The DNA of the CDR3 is TGTGCCAGCTCTTCTTCGTACACCGGGGAGCTGTTTTTT.

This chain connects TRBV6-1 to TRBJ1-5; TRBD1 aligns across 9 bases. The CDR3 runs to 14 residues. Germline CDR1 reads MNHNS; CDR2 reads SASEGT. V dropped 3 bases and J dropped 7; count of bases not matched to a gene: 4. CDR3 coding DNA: TGTGCCAGCAGTGACGGACAGGGGCACCAGCCCCAGCATTTT. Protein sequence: CASSDGQGHQPQHF.

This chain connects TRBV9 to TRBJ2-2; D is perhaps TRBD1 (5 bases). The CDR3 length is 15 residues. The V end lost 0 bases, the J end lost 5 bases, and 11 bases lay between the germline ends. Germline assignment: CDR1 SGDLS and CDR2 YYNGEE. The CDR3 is CASSVVSGPTGELFF. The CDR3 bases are TGTGCCAGCAGCGTAGTATCAGGGCCGACCGGGGAGCTGTTTTTT.

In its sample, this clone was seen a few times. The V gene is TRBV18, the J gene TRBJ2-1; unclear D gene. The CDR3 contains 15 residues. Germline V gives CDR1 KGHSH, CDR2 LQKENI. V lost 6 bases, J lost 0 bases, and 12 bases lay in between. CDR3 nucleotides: TGTGCCAGCTCCGGAAGTAGTATCTCCTACAATGAGCAGTTCTTC. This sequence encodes CASSGSSISYNEQFF.

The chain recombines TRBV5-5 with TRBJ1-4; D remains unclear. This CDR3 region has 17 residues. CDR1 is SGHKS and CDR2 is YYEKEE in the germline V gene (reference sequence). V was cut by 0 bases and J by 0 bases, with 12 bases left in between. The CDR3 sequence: CASSLVPVTATNEKLFF. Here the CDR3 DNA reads TGTGCCAGCAGCTTGGTGCCAGTAACTGCAACTAATGAAAAACTGTTTTTT.

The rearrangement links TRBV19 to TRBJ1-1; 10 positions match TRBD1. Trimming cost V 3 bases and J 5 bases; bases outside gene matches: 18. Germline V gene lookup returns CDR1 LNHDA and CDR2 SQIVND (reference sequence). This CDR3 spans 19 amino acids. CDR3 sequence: CASSISLRDRGTLGTEAFF. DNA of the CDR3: TGTGCCAGTAGTATCAGCCTCCGGGACAGGGGTACCCTCGGGACTGAAGCTTTCTTT.

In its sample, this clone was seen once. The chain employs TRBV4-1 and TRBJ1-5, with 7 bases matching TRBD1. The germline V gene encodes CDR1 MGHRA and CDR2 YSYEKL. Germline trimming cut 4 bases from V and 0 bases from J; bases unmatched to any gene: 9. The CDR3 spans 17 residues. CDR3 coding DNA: TGCGCCAGCAGCCGAGATAACAGGGGATATAGCAATCAGCCCCAGCATTTT. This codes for CASSRDNRGYSNQPQHF.

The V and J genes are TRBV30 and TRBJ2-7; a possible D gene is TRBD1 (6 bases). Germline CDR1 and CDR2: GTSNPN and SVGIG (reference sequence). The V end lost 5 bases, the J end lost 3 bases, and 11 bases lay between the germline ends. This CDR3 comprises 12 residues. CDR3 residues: CAWGTTGYEQYF. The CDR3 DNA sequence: TGTGCCTGGGGGACGACAGGCTACGAGCAGTACTTC.

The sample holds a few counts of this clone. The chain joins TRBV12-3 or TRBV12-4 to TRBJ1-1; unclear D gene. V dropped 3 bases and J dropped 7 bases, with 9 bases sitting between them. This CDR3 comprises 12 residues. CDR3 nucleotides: TGTGCCAGCAGTTTCGAACGGCTTGAAGCTTTCTTT. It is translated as CASSFERLEAFF.

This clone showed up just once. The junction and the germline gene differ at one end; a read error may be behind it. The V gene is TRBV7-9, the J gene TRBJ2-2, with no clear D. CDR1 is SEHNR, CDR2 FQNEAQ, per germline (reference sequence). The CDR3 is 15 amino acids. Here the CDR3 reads CASNLKDLHTGELFF. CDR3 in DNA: TGTGCCAGCAACTTAAAGGATCTTCACACCGGGGAGCTGTTTTTT.

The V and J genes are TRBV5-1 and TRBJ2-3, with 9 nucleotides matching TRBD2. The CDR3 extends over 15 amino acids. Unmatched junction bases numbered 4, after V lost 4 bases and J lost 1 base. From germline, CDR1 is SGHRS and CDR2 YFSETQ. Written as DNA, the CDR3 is TGCGCCAGCAGCCCTCGACTAGCGGGCACAGATACGCAGTATTTT. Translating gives CASSPRLAGTDTQYF. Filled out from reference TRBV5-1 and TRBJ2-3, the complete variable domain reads KAGVTQTPRYLIKTRGQQVTLSCSPISGHRSVSWYQQTPGQGLQFLFEYFSETQRNKGNFPGRFSGRQFSNSRSEMNVSTLELGDSALYLCASSPRLAGTDTQYFGPGTRLTVL.

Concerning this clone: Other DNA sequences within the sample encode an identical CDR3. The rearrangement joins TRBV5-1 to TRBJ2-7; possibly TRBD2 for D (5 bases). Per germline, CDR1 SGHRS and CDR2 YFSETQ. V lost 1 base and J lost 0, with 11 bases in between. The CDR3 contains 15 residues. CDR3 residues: CASSLSGGSSYEQYF. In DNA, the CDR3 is TGCGCCAGCAGCTTGAGTGGCGGGTCCTCCTACGAGCAGTACTTC.

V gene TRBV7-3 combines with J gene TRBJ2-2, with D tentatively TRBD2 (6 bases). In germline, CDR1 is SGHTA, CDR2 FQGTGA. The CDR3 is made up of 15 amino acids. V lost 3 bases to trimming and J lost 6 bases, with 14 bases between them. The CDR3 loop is CASSLGIGGAGELFF. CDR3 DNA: TGTGCCAGCAGCTTGGGGATAGGAGGGGCCGGGGAGCTGTTTTTT.

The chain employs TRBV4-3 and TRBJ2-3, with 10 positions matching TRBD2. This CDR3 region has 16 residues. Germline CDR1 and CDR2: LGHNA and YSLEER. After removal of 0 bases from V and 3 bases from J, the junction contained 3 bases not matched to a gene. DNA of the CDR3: TGCGCCAGCAGCCAAGATACTAGCGGGGAGACAGATACGCAGTATTTT. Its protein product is CASSQDTSGETDTQYF.

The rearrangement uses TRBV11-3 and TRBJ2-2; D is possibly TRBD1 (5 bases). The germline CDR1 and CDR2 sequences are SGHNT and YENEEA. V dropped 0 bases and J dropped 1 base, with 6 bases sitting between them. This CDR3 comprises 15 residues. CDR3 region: CASSLEQENTGELFF. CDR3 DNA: TGTGCCAGCAGCTTAGAACAGGAGAACACCGGGGAGCTGTTTTTT.

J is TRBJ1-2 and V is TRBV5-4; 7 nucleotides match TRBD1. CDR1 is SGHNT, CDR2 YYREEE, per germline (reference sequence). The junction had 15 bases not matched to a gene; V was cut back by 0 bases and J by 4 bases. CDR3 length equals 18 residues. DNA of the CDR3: TGTGCCAGCAGCTTGGTTGACGGGACAGAACCCGCTGGCTATGGCTACACCTTC. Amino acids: CASSLVDGTEPAGYGYTF.

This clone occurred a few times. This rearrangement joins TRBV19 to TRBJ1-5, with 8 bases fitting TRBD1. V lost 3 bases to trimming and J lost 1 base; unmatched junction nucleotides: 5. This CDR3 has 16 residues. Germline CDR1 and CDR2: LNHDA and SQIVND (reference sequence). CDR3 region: CASSMPDRASNQPQHF. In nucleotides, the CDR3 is TGTGCCAGTAGTATGCCGGACAGGGCGAGCAATCAGCCCCAGCATTTT.

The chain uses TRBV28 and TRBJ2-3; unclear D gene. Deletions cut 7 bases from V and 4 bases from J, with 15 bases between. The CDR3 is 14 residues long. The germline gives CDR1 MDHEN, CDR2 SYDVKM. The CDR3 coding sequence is TGTGCCAGCAAGTCTTACCCCACTTCAGATACGCAGTATTTT. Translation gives CASKSYPTSDTQYF.

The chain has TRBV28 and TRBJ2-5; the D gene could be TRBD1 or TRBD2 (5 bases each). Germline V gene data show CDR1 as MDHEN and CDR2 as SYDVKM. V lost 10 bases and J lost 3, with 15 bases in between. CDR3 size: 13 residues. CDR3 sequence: CATYRGVKETQYF. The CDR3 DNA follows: TGTGCCACCTATCGAGGGGTCAAAGAGACCCAGTACTTC.

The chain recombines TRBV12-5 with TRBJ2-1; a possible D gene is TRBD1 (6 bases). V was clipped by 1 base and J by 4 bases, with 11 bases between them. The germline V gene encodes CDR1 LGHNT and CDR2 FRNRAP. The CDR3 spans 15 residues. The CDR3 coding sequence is TGTGCTAGTGGTTTGGACAGGGCATCGTACAATGAGCAGTTCTTC. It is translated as CASGLDRASYNEQFF. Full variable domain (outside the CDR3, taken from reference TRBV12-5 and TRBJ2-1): DARVTQTPRHKVTEMGQEVTMRCQPILGHNTVFWYRQTMMQGLELLAYFRNRAPLDDSGMPKDRFSAEMPDATLATLKIQPSEPRDSAVYFCASGLDRASYNEQFFGPGTRLTVL.

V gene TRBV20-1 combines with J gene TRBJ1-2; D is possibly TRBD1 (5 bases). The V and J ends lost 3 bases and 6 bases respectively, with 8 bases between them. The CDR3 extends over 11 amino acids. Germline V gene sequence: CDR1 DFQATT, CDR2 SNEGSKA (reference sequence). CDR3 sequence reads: CSASIGDGYTF. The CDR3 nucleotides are TGCAGTGCTAGTATAGGGGATGGCTACACCTTC.

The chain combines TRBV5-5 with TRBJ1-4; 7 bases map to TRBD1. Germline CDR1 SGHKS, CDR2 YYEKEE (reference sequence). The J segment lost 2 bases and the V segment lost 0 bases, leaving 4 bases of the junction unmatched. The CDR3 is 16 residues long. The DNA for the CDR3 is TGTGCCAGCAGCTTGGGACAGGGCTTCACTAATGAAAAACTGTTTTTT. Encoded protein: CASSLGQGFTNEKLFF.